The rows below give T cell receptor beta chains drawn from one sample of a study of beta chain features in type 1 diabetes. Sequencing used immunoSEQ multiplex PCR; TCRdb keeps in-frame clones, though not all of them. The sample contains roughly 350,000 clones, over 8.5% of which appear only once. The specimen was central memory CD4+ T cells from blood. All receptors come from a man under 40 with type 1 diabetes. The CDR3 runs from the conserved cysteine through the conserved F or W. The D gene is left open where the match is weak. Size values are once, few and many counts, or a class for expanded clones, and some rows have none.

TRBD1	TRBV15	TRBJ1-4	.	CATSKDRANEKLFF	TGTGCCACCAGCAAGGACAGGGCTAATGAAAAACTGTTTTTT
.	TRBV7-9	TRBJ2-1	many	CASSLDTQNEQFF	TGTGCCAGCAGCTTAGATACCCAGAATGAGCAGTTCTTC
TRBD2	TRBV5-1	TRBJ2-1	.	CASSGAGAGDEQFF	TGCGCCAGCAGCGGGGCGGGAGCGGGGGATGAGCAGTTCTTC
TRBD1	TRBV5-1	TRBJ1-1	few	CASSRTGEDTEAFF	TGCGCCAGCTCGAGGACAGGGGAGGACACTGAAGCTTTCTTT
TRBD1	TRBV7-2	TRBJ2-7	.	CASSQQGESYEQYF	TGTGCCAGCAGCCAACAGGGGGAATCCTACGAGCAGTACTTC
.	TRBV28	TRBJ2-5	few	CASRYSTETQYF	TGTGCCAGCAGATACAGTACAGAGACCCAGTACTTC
TRBD1	TRBV7-9	TRBJ1-5	few	CASSFKDISGGGQPQHF	TGTGCCAGCAGCTTTAAGGACATTTCAGGGGGAGGTCAGCCCCAGCATTTT
.	TRBV9	TRBJ2-5	.	CASSYSYQETQYF	TGTGCCAGCAGTTACAGTTACCAAGAGACCCAGTACTTC
TRBD1	TRBV11-3	TRBJ1-2	.	CASSLSRQGEGYTF	TGTGCCAGCAGCTTATCACGACAGGGGGAAGGCTACACCTTC
.	TRBV25-1	TRBJ2-4	.	CASTEGARNIQYF	TGTGCCAGCACGGAGGGGGCCAGAAACATTCAGTACTTC
.	TRBV28	TRBJ1-2	.	CASSPTGGNYGYTF	TGTGCCAGCAGTCCTACAGGCGGAAACTATGGCTACACCTTC
TRBD1	TRBV7-2	TRBJ1-6	few	CASSATPGTGNSPLHF	TGTGCCAGCAGCGCAACCCCCGGGACAGGCAATTCACCCCTCCACTTT
TRBD2	TRBV7-9	TRBJ2-3	many	CASSVTSGSGTDTQYF	TGTGCCAGCAGCGTTACTAGCGGGAGCGGCACAGATACGCAGTATTTT
.	TRBV2	TRBJ2-5	.	CASSATGSRETQYF	TGTGCCAGCAGTGCAACAGGGTCGCGGGAGACCCAGTACTTC
TRBD2	TRBV7-8	TRBJ2-7	.	CASRGSGNSYEQYF	TGTGCCAGCAGAGGAAGCGGGAACTCCTACGAGCAGTACTTC
.	TRBV28	TRBJ2-5	few	CASRPDSFETQYF	TGTGCCAGCAGACCCGACAGTTTTGAGACCCAGTACTTC
TRBD1	TRBV5-4	TRBJ2-5	few	CASSLRTGAGETQYF	TGTGCCAGCAGCTTGAGGACAGGGGCGGGGGAGACCCAGTACTTC
TRBD2	TRBV10-3	TRBJ2-7	few	CAISVDAGEYEQYF	TGTGCCATCAGTGTGGATGCGGGAGAGTACGAGCAGTACTTC
.	TRBV5-5	TRBJ2-3	few	CASSSLGDTQYF	TGTGCCAGCAGCTCACTTGGGGATACGCAGTATTTT
.	TRBV5-6	TRBJ2-7	.	CASSPPGGGKDREQYF	TGTGCCAGCAGCCCCCCGGGGGGCGGGAAAGATCGCGAGCAGTACTTC
.	TRBV19	TRBJ2-4	.	CASSIRAWDNIQYF	TGTGCCAGTAGTATACGGGCATGGGACAACATTCAGTACTTC
.	TRBV27	TRBJ2-7	.	CASSSAGLLSTYEQYF	TGTGCCAGCAGTTCAGCAGGTTTACTAAGCACCTACGAGCAGTACTTC
.	TRBV5-6	TRBJ2-1	few	CASSERDLPSFYNEQFF	TGTGCCAGCAGCGAACGGGACTTGCCATCCTTTTACAATGAGCAGTTCTTC
TRBD2	TRBV4-2	TRBJ2-7	few	CASSQGLAGGMGEQYF	TGTGCCAGCAGCCAAGGGCTAGCGGGAGGGATGGGAGAGCAGTACTTC
.	TRBV21-1	TRBJ1-3	few	CASSERTEIGNTIYF	TGTGCCAGCAGTGAAAGGACAGAAATCGGAAACACCATATATTTT
.	TRBV5-1	TRBJ2-7	few	CASSRDGYEQYF	TGCGCCAGCAGCCGGGACGGTTACGAGCAGTACTTC
.	TRBV18	TRBJ2-3	.	CASYRRLVSADTQYF	TGTGCCAGCTATAGACGGCTAGTAAGTGCAGATACGCAGTATTTT
.	TRBV7-2	TRBJ2-1	few	CASSSPAGRIYNEQFF	TGTGCCAGCAGCTCCCCGGCAGGGAGAATCTACAATGAGCAGTTCTTC
.	TRBV11-2	TRBJ2-2	few	CASSLANAGELFF	TGTGCCAGCAGCTTAGCTAACGCCGGGGAGCTGTTTTTT
.	TRBV28	TRBJ2-1	.	CASSLPLGEPVGEQFF	TGTGCCAGCAGTTTACCGTTGGGAGAGCCGGTGGGTGAGCAGTTCTTC
TRBD1	TRBV25-1	TRBJ2-3	few	CASSEYHRGRGTDTQYF	TGTGCCAGCAGTGAATACCACAGGGGGCGGGGCACAGATACGCAGTATTTT